This T cell receptor (beta chain) was sequenced during a study of human T cells and chemical hapten exposure. Regarding time point: patch test 1, 2 weeks after DPC sensitization. Treatment defined: therapeutic diphenylcyclopropenone sensitization with weekly scalp DPC. RNA extraction used unfractionated whole blood as the source of total RNA. V was clipped by 3 bases and J by 5 bases; unmatched bases: 0. The CDR3 spans 13 residues. TCRdb used MiXCR to reprocess the RACE reads, holding one entry per CDR3 protein. Among 340,000 or so distinct CDR3 sequences listed, under 8% were seen once. V and J are TRBV12-3 or TRBV12-4 and TRBJ1-4; TRBD1 agrees at 7 bases. The TCR was taken from a woman between 18 and 29 years old with alopecia areata. Some clones in this sample may be carry-over from other donors' samples. Sequenced material: whole blood, taken in connection with sensitization to the hapten diphenylcyclopropenone (DPC). This CDR3 is CASSLTGNEKLFF. In DNA, the CDR3 is TGTGCCAGCAGTTTGACAGGGAATGAAAAACTGTTTTTT.